This T cell receptor (beta chain) was obtained from a study of T cell responses to AZD1222 COVID-19 vaccine. Findings and caveats of the study: Only a handful of AZD1222 recipients were seropositive at baseline. Scientists sampled the repertoires only once the peak T cell response had passed.

With respect to this clone: Its antigen is currently unknown.

Trimming at V came to 4 bases and at J to 4 bases, leaving 2 bases not matched to a gene. The CDR3 has 13 residues. CDR1 SNHLY and CDR2 FYNNEI come from the germline V gene. Assay: immunoSEQ multiplex PCR; the TCRdb copy retains only in-frame clones and omits some. The sample has roughly 120,000 clones, about nine tenths seen once. Analysis merged second doses at about 4 or about 12 weeks. This chain links TRBV2 with TRBJ2-5; 8 bases line up with TRBD1. This specimen was peripheral blood, taken 28 days after the second AZD1222 dose. The clonotype originates from an adult who received the AZD1222 COVID-19 vaccine. The CDR3 nucleotides read TGTGCCAGCAGTGTGGACAGGGCAGAGACCCAGTACTTC. Translating it yields CASSVDRAETQYF.